The 17 T cell receptor beta chains below come from one sample, sequenced in a study of blood T cell repertoires in COVID-19. Produced via immunoSEQ multiplex PCR; TCRdb's table is partial and in-frame only. This table holds 250,000 to 350,000 clones, about 89% found once. Sequences were obtained from peripheral blood. These receptors came from a woman aged 45-65 years who had recovered from COVID-19.

In nucleotides, the CDR3 is TGCGCCAGCAGCTCGTCAGGGTATAGCACTGAAGCTTTCTTT. It is translated as CASSSSGYSTEAFF. V gene TRBV5-1 combines with J gene TRBJ1-1; a weak D match, TRBD1 (5 bases). CDR3 length: 14 residues. Germline loops: CDR1 SGHRS, CDR2 YFSETQ. V was cut by 3 bases and J by 4 bases, with 13 bases left in between.

The V gene is TRBV6-5, the J gene TRBJ1-2; 9 nucleotides agree with TRBD1. The trim removed 4 bases at V and 3 bases at J, leaving 9 bases unmatched. The CDR3 covers 16 residues. Germline assignment: CDR1 MNHEY and CDR2 SVGAGI. The CDR3 spells CASSLRGQGRDYGYTF. The CDR3 region has the DNA TGTGCCAGCAGTTTACGTGGACAGGGGAGAGACTATGGCTACACCTTC.

The chain links TRBV6-5 to TRBJ1-5, with D possibly TRBD1 on 6 matching bases. V dropped 5 bases and J dropped 0 bases, with 11 bases sitting between them. Germline-derived CDR1 and CDR2 are MNHEY and SVGAGI. There are 15 residues in the CDR3. The CDR3 region is CASSLQGLSNQPQHF. The CDR3 DNA reads as TGTGCCAGCAGTCTACAGGGCCTTAGCAATCAGCCCCAGCATTTT.

J is TRBJ1-2 and V is TRBV4-1; D remains unclear. V lost 0 bases to trimming and J lost 4 bases, with 12 bases between them. The CDR3 length is 15 residues. Per the germline V gene, CDR1 is MGHRA and CDR2 is YSYEKL. The CDR3 protein is CASSQDATGGYGYTF. The CDR3 DNA reads TGCGCCAGCAGCCAAGACGCCACTGGAGGCTATGGCTACACCTTC.

This sequence joins TRBV27 and TRBJ1-2; 9 bases are shared with TRBD1. This CDR3 has 14 amino acids. CDR1 MNHEY and CDR2 SMNVEV come from the germline V gene (reference sequence). The J segment lost 7 bases and the V segment lost 6 bases, leaving 9 bases of the junction unmatched. CDR3 sequence reads: CASSSGDRARGYTF. The CDR3, as DNA: TGTGCCAGCAGCAGTGGGGACAGGGCTCGTGGCTACACCTTC.

The chain carries TRBV4-1 and TRBJ1-1; D is unclear. V lost 1 base and J lost 10, with 10 bases in between. CDR1 and CDR2 from the germline V gene are MGHRA and YSYEKL. This CDR3 contains 12 residues. For the CDR3, the DNA is TGCGCCAGCAGCCAAGTTGCCGGAGGAGCTTTCTTT. It is translated as CASSQVAGGAFF.

V gene TRBV5-1 combines with J gene TRBJ2-7; weak D call: TRBD2 (5 bases). The CDR3 sequence is 15 residues long. Germline V CDR1 and CDR2: SGHRS, YFSETQ. Trimming removed 7 bases from V and 1 base from J, with 18 bases in between. The CDR3 DNA sequence: TGCGCCAGCCACCCTGGGGAGTTGTTATCCTACGAGCAGTACTTC. Residues: CASHPGELLSYEQYF. Using reference TRBV5-1 and TRBJ2-7 for the parts outside the CDR3, the full variable domain is KAGVTQTPRYLIKTRGQQVTLSCSPISGHRSVSWYQQTPGQGLQFLFEYFSETQRNKGNFPGRFSGRQFSNSRSEMNVSTLELGDSALYLCASHPGELLSYEQYFGPGTRLTVT.

V is TRBV23-1 and J is TRBJ2-1; TRBD1 is a possible D gene (6 bases). TRBV23-1 is an ORF; its function is uncertain. The CDR3 is 15 amino acids. V was pared by 0 bases and J by 6 bases, with 12 bases between. CDR3 in amino acids: CASSQSPDRPNEQFF. The CDR3 DNA follows: TGCGCCAGCAGTCAATCCCCAGACAGGCCCAATGAGCAGTTCTTC.

The rearrangement links TRBV15 to TRBJ2-1; D is undetermined. Deletions cut 3 bases from V and 10 bases from J, with 10 bases between. Per germline, CDR1 LNHNV and CDR2 YYDKDF (reference sequence). The CDR3 totals 12 residues. The CDR3 spells CATSSRLGEQFF. The CDR3 DNA reads as TGTGCCACCAGCAGCCGACTCGGGGAGCAGTTCTTC.

The V and J genes are TRBV29-1 and TRBJ2-5; D is perhaps TRBD1 (6 bases). Germline V CDR1 and CDR2: SQVTM, ANQGSEA. V lost 3 bases to trimming and J lost 2 bases, with 10 bases between them. The CDR3 contains 13 residues. CDR3 nucleotides: TGCAGCGTTGAGTCAGGGGCTCAAGAGACCCAGTACTTC. This codes for CSVESGAQETQYF.

The chain combines TRBV18 with TRBJ1-1, with D perhaps matching TRBD1 (5 bases). Germline V CDR1 and CDR2: KGHSH, LQKENI. Trimming removed 0 bases at V and 6 bases at J, with 14 bases between. The CDR3 is made up of 15 amino acids. The CDR3 spells CASSPPARWGAEAFF. In DNA, the CDR3 is TGTGCCAGCTCACCACCCGCCCGCTGGGGCGCTGAAGCTTTCTTT.

J is TRBJ1-5 and V is TRBV6-5, with 7 bases identical to TRBD1. Trimming removed 6 bases from V and 11 bases from J; junction bases left unmatched: 10. CDR3 length equals 13 residues. Germline CDR1 is MNHEY and CDR2 is SVGAGI. The CDR3 DNA reads TGTGCCAGCAGCCGGACAGGTCCTTCGGCCCAGCATTTT. This translates into CASSRTGPSAQHF.

The chain links TRBV10-3 to TRBJ2-7; 12 nucleotides match TRBD2. CDR3 length: 12 amino acids. J was trimmed by 5 bases and V by 10 bases; bases with no gene match: 3. Germline CDR1 ENHRY, CDR2 SYGVKD. The CDR3 DNA follows: TGTGCCACCCGGACTAGCGGGAACGAGCAGTACTTC. Translating gives CATRTSGNEQYF.

This clone showed up just a few times. The rearrangement uses TRBV19 and TRBJ2-1; D is possibly TRBD1 (5 bases). The length of the CDR3 is 15 residues. The germline gives CDR1 LNHDA, CDR2 SQIVND (reference sequence). V lost 3 bases and J lost 9, with 18 bases in between. CDR3 protein: CASSMGLNQRGEQFF. The CDR3, as DNA: TGTGCCAGTAGTATGGGTTTGAATCAAAGGGGTGAGCAGTTCTTC. Drawing the rest from reference TRBV19 and TRBJ2-1, the complete variable domain is DGGITQSPKYLFRKEGQNVTLSCEQNLNHDAMYWYRQDPGQGLRLIYYSQIVNDFQKGDIAEGYSVSREKKESFPLTVTSAQKNPTAFYLCASSMGLNQRGEQFFGPGTRLTVL.

The V gene is TRBV10-1, the J gene TRBJ1-1, with D maybe TRBD1 (5 bases). CDR1 is WNHNN, CDR2 SYGVQD, per germline (reference sequence). This CDR3 comprises 13 residues. The ends were cut back, 5 bases at V and 1 base at J, with 8 bases in the middle. The CDR3 sequence is CASSRQTNTEAFF. For the CDR3, the DNA is TGCGCCAGCAGTCGACAGACGAACACTGAAGCTTTCTTT.

The J gene is TRBJ1-4, the V gene TRBV18; D remains unclear. The CDR3 is 14 amino acids. Trimming removed 5 bases at V and 7 bases at J, with 14 bases between. Germline values: CDR1 KGHSH, CDR2 LQKENI. CDR3 sequence: CASSAGKFGEKLFF. DNA for the CDR3: TGTGCCAGCTCAGCGGGGAAATTCGGTGAAAAACTGTTTTTT.

The chain is built from TRBV5-1 and TRBJ2-3; weak D call: TRBD1 (6 bases). V lost 4 bases and J lost 0, with 15 bases in between. The CDR3 has 16 residues. Germline V gene lookup returns CDR1 SGHRS and CDR2 YFSETQ. CDR3 DNA sequence: TGCGCCAGCAGCCCGGACAGTTCCTTGAGCACAGATACGCAGTATTTT. Its protein is CASSPDSSLSTDTQYF. The whole variable domain, remainder taken from reference TRBV5-1 and TRBJ2-3, is KAGVTQTPRYLIKTRGQQVTLSCSPISGHRSVSWYQQTPGQGLQFLFEYFSETQRNKGNFPGRFSGRQFSNSRSEMNVSTLELGDSALYLCASSPDSSLSTDTQYFGPGTRLTVL.